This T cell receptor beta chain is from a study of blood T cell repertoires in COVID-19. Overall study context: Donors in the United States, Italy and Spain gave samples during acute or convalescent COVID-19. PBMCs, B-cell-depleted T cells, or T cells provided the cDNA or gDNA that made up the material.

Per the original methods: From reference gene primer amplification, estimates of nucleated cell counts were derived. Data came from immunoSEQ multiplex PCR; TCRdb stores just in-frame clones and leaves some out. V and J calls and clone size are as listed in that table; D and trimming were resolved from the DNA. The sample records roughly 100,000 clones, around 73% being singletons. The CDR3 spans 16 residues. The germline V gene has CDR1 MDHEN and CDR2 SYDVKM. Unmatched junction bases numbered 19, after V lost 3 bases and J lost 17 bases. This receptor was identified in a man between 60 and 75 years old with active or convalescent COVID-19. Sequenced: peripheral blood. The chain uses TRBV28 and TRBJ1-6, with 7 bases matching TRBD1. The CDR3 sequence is CASSFRQRTGSFVVHF. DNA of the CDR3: TGTGCCAGCAGTTTTCGGCAGCGGACAGGCTCTTTCGTTGTCCACTTT.